This passage covers 4 T cell receptor beta chains from one sample sequenced in a study of cytomegalovirus exposure and HLA in healthy donors. PCR amplification relied on 60 Vbeta primers (plus 13 Jbeta primers). The data were produced by immunoSEQ multiplex PCR, yet TCRdb's version contains in-frame clones alone and is incomplete. The sample holds 90,000 to 120,000 clones, roughly 80% seen once. Sequencing was performed on PBMCs. Receptors originate from a man younger than 40 in good health and CMV-seronegative.

This rearrangement joins TRBV5-1 to TRBJ2-7; 8 bases are a match to TRBD1. This CDR3 has 14 amino acids. Germline CDR1 and CDR2: SGHRS and YFSETQ. J lost 4 bases, V lost 4 bases, and 7 bases had no gene match. The CDR3 region has the DNA TGCGCCAGCAGCCCCCGGGACAGGCTTTACGAGCAGTACTTC. Its translation: CASSPRDRLYEQYF.

The chain links TRBV6-4 to TRBJ2-7, with D possibly being TRBD1 (6 bases). V lost 3 bases to trimming and J lost 8 bases, with 14 bases between them. This CDR3 has 13 amino acids. The germline CDR1 and CDR2 sequences are MRHNA and SNTAGT. CDR3 nucleotide sequence: TGTGCCAGCAGTGATACGTTCAGGGGTAAGCAGTACTTC. Translating gives CASSDTFRGKQYF.

The chain joins TRBV7-9 to TRBJ2-5, with 15 bases matching TRBD2. Germline loops: CDR1 SEHNR, CDR2 FQNEAQ (reference sequence). V was pared by 0 bases and J by 0 bases, with 5 bases of the junction left unmatched. This CDR3 is 19 amino acids long. The CDR3 loop is CASSLAGTSGGPYQETQYF. The CDR3 DNA sequence: TGTGCCAGCAGCTTAGCAGGGACTAGCGGGGGGCCGTACCAAGAGACCCAGTACTTC.

The chain has TRBV27 and TRBJ1-4; D gene unclear. With 3 bases removed from V and 0 bases from J, the gap between germline ends came to 5 bases. Germline V gene lookup returns CDR1 MNHEY and CDR2 SMNVEV (reference sequence). The CDR3 contains 14 residues. CDR3 in DNA: TGTGCCAGCAGTTTGGAGGCAACTAATGAAAAACTGTTTTTT. This gives the protein CASSLEATNEKLFF.